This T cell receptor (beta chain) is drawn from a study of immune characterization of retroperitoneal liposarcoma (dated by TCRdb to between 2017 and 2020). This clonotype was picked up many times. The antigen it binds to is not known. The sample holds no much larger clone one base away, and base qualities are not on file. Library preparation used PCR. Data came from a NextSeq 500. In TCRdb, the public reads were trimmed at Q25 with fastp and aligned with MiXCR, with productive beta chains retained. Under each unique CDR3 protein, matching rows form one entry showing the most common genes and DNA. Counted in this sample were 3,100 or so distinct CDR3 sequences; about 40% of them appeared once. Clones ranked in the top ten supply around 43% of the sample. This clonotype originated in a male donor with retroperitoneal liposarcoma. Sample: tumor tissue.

CDR3 loop: CASSLAGGPYEQYF. The nucleotides read TGTGCCAGCAGTTTAGCGGGTGGCCCCTACGAGCAGTACTTC. The chain joins TRBV12-3 or TRBV12-4 to TRBJ2-7; the D gene assignment is ambiguous. CDR3 length: 14 amino acids, cysteine to phenylalanine. The sequence is cut down to CDR3 DNA, 42 bases in frame from base 1. V and J lose 0 bases and 2 bases, and a span of 8 bases separates them.